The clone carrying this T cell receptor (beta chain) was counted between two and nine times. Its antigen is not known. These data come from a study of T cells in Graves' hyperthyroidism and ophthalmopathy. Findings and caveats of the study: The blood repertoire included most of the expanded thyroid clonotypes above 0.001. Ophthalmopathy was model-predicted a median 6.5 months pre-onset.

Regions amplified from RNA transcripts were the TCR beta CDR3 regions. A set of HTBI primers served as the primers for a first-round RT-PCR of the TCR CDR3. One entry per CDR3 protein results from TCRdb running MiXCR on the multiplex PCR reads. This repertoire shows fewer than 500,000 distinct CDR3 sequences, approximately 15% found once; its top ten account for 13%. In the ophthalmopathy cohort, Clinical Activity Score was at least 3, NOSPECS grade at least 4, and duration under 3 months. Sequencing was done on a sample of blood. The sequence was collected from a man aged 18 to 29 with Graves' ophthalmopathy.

DNA of the CDR3: TGTGCCTGGAGTATTCGGAGACTAGCGGGAGGGCGGGAGCTGTTTTTT. Translating gives CAWSIRRLAGGRELFF. The chain links TRBV30 to TRBJ2-2, with TRBD2 matching over 14 bases. V lost 2 bases and J lost 9; bases outside the gene matches: 8. The CDR3 has 16 amino acids. Germline loops: CDR1 GTSNPN, CDR2 SVGIG (reference sequence).